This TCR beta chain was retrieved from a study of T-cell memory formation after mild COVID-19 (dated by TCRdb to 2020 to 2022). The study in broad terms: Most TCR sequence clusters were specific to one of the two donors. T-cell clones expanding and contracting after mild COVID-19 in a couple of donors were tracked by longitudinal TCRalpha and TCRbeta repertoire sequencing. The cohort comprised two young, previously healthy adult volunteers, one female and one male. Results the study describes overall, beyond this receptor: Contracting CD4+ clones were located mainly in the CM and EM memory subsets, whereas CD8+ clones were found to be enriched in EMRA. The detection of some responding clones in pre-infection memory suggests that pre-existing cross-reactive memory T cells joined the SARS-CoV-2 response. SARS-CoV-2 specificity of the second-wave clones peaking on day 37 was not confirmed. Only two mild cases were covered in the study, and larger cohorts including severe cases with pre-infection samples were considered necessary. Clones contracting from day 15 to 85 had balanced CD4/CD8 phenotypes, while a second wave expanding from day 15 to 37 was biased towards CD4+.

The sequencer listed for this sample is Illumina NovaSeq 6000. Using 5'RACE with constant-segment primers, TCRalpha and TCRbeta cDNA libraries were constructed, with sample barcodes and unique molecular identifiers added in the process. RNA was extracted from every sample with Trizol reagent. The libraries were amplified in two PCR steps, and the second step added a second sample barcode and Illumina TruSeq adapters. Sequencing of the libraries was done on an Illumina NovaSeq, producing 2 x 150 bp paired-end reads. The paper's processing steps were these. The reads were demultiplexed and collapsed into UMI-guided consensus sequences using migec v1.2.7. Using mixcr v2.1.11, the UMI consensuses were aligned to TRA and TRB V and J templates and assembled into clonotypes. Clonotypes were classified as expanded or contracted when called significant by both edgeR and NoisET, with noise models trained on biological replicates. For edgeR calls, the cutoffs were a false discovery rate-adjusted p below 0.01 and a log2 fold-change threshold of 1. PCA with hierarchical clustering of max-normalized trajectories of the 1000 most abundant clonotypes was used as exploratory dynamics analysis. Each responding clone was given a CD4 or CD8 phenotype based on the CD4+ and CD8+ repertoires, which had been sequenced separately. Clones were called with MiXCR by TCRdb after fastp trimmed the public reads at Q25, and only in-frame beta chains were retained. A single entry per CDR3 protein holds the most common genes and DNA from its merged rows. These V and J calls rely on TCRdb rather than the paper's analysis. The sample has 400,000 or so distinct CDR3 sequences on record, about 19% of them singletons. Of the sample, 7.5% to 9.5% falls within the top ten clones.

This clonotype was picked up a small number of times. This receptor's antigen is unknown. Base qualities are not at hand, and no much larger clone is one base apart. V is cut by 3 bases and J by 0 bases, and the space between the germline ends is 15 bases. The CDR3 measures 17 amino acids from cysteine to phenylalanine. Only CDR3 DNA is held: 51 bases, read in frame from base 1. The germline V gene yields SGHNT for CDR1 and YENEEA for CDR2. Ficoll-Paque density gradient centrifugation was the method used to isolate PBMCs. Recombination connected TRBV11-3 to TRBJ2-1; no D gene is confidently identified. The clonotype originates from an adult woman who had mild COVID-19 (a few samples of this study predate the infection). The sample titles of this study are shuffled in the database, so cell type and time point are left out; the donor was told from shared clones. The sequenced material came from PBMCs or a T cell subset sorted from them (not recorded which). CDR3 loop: CASSLEGLAGSYNEQFF. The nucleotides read TGTGCCAGCAGCTTGGAAGGATTGGCAGGCTCCTACAATGAGCAGTTCTTC.